This TCR beta chain is from a study of T-cell reconstitution after alpha-beta-depleted transplantation in children. CDR1 and CDR2 (germline): SGHRS, YFSETQ. The CDR3 covers 16 residues. J was trimmed by 4 bases and V by 1 base; bases with no gene match: 8. At least ten counts were recorded for this clonotype. Unique molecular identifiers featured in how the TCRbeta library was prepared. TCRdb reprocessed the PCR reads with MiXCR, giving one entry per CDR3 protein. This table holds 450,000 to 600,000 distinct CDR3 sequences, around 20% found once. The chain has TRBV5-1 and TRBJ2-1; 7 bases fit TRBD2. This sample comprised PBMCs from the stem cell graft donor, obtained from the stem cell graft. The source is a human donor who donated a stem cell graft to a child with acute lymphoblastic leukemia. DNA of the CDR3: TGCGCCAGCAGCTTGTTGGGGGAGGGACTTTACAATGAGCAGTTCTTC. The encoded protein is CASSLLGEGLYNEQFF. The entire variable domain, with the rest obtained from reference TRBV5-1 and TRBJ2-1, is as follows: KAGVTQTPRYLIKTRGQQVTLSCSPISGHRSVSWYQQTPGQGLQFLFEYFSETQRNKGNFPGRFSGRQFSNSRSEMNVSTLELGDSALYLCASSLLGEGLYNEQFFGPGTRLTVL.